The T cell receptor (beta chain) described here comes from a study of blood T cell repertoires in COVID-19. Turning to the study itself: Samples of COVID-19 (acute and convalescent) were obtained from the United States, Italy and Spain.

Original methodology: Using reference gene primer amplification, nucleated cell counts were estimated. Assay used: immunoSEQ multiplex PCR; TCRdb lists only in-frame clones, some missing. V and J calls and clone size come straight from that table; D and trimming were deduced from the DNA. The table lists 97,000 or so clones, more than 75% of them singletons, with around 4.5% in the top ten. This TCR came from a human donor in a cohort sampled during active COVID-19. Sequenced input: peripheral blood.

CDR3 bases: TGTGCCAGTAGTCGGCCAGCGGAAGGCACCATATATTTT. This translates into CASSRPAEGTIYF. The rearrangement links TRBV19 to TRBJ1-3; D ambiguous. The CDR3 consists of 13 residues. Trimming removed 5 bases from V and 9 bases from J, with 14 bases in between. The germline CDR1 and CDR2 sequences are LNHDA and SQIVND (reference sequence).